The source of this T cell receptor beta chain is a study of cytomegalovirus exposure and HLA in healthy donors. General observations from the study: Several of the most significant clusters appeared linked to common viral pathogens, based on a later analysis.

For this clone: Its antigen remains unknown.

The PCR made use of 60 Vbeta and 13 Jbeta primers. The assay was immunoSEQ multiplex PCR, and TCRdb's table has in-frame clones only and misses some. Of approximately 220,000 clones in the sample, 76% were seen once. The length of the CDR3 is 11 residues. The germline gives CDR1 GTSNPN, CDR2 SVGIG (reference sequence). V shed 5 bases and J 9 bases; nucleotides not matched to a gene: 7. The J gene is TRBJ2-7, the V gene TRBV30, with 7 bases aligning to TRBD2. The sequenced material came from PBMCs. This sequence was found in a man aged 18 to 35 in good health and CMV-seronegative. This chain's CDR3 is CAWWSGGGQYF. DNA for the CDR3: TGTGCCTGGTGGTCGGGGGGAGGGCAGTACTTC.